This is a list of T cell receptor beta chains from one sample in a study of blood T cell repertoires in COVID-19. Produced via immunoSEQ multiplex PCR; TCRdb's table is partial and in-frame only. Of about 49,000 clones in the sample, 80% to 95% were seen once. The sample was peripheral blood. These receptors originate from a man aged 55 to 69 with COVID-19, enrolled during active disease. Each CDR3 is given with its conserved first and last residue. The order of the fields is V gene, D gene, CDR3 length, CDR3 protein. A D gene is named only where the DNA matches it firmly.

V: TRBV7-3; D: .; length: 13; CDR3: CASSLSRHHGYTF
V: TRBV9; D: TRBD2; length: 15; CDR3: CASSVGGGGTDTQYF
V: TRBV6-5; D: .; length: 16; CDR3: CASSYGGARENYGYTF
V: TRBV7-9; D: .; length: 16; CDR3: CASSPDGGRGNQPQHF
V: TRBV30; D: .; length: 18; CDR3: CAWDMGGGAQSSYNEQFF
V: TRBV6-1; D: TRBD1; length: 13; CDR3: CASFLGGTGKLFF
V: TRBV19; D: .; length: 14; CDR3: CASSTIAPNTEAFF
V: TRBV7-9; D: .; length: 14; CDR3: CASSLRGLAGELFF
V: TRBV7-8; D: TRBD1; length: 14; CDR3: CASSFGQVNNEQFF
V: TRBV5-1; D: TRBD1; length: 14; CDR3: CASSVGQGAGGYTF
V: TRBV29-1; D: .; length: 12; CDR3: CSVADGNQPQHF
V: TRBV4-1; D: TRBD1; length: 18; CDR3: CASSQTGTAKRSGNTIYF
V: TRBV28; D: TRBD1; length: 13; CDR3: CASSSPDRVKLFF